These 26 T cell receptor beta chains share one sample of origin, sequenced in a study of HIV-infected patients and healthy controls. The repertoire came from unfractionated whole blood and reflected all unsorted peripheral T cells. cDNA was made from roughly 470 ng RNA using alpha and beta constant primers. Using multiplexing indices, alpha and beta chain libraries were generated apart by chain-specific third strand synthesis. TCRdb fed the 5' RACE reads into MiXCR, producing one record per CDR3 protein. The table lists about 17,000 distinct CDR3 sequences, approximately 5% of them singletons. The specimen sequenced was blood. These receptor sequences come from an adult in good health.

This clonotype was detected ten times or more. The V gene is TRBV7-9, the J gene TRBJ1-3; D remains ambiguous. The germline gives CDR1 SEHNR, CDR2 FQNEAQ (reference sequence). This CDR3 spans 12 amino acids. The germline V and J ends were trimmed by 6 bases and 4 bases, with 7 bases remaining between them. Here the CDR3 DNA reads TGTGCCAGCAGACCAGAAGGAAACACCATATATTTT. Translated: CASRPEGNTIYF.

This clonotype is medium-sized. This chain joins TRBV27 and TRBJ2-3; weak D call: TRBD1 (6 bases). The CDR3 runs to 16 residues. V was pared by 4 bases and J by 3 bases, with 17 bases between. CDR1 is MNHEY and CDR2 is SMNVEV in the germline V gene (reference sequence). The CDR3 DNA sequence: TGTGCCAGCAGTTCCCCCTCAGGGGTCGGGACAGATACGCAGTATTTT. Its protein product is CASSSPSGVGTDTQYF.

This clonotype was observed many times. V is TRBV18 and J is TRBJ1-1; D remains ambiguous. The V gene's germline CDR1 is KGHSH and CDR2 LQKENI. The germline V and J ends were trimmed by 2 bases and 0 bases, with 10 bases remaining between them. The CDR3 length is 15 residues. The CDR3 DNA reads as TGTGCCAGCTCACCAGTATCTTTGCTGAACACTGAAGCTTTCTTT. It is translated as CASSPVSLLNTEAFF.

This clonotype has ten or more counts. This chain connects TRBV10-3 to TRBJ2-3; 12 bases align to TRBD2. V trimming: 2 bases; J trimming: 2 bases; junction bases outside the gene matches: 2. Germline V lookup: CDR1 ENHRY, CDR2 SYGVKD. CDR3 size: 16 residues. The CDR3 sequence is CAISEGLAGHTDTQYF. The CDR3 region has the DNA TGTGCCATCAGTGAGGGACTAGCGGGACACACAGATACGCAGTATTTT.

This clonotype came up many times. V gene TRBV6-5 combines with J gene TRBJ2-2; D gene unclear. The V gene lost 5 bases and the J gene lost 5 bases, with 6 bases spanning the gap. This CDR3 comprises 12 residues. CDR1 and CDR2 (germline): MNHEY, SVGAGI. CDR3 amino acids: CASSPNTGELFF. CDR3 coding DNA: TGTGCCAGCAGTCCTAATACCGGGGAGCTGTTTTTT.

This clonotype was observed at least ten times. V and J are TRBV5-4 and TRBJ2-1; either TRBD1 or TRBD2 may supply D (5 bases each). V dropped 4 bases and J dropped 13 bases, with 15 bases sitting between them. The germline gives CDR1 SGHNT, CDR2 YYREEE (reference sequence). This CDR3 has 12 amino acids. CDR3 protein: CASSRTGTDQFF. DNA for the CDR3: TGTGCCAGCAGCAGGACGGGGACGGACCAGTTCTTC.

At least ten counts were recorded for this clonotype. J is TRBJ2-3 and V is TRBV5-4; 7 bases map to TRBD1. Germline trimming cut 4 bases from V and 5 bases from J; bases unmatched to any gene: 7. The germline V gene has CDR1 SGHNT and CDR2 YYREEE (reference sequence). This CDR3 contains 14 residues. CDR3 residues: CASSRAGGRDTQYF. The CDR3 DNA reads TGTGCCAGCAGCCGGGCAGGGGGTAGAGATACGCAGTATTTT. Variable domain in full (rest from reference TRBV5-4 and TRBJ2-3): ETGVTQSPTHLIKTRGQQVTLRCSSQSGHNTVSWYQQALGQGPQFIFQYYREEENGRGNFPPRFSGLQFPNYSSELNVNALELDDSALYLCASSRAGGRDTQYFGPGTRLTVL.

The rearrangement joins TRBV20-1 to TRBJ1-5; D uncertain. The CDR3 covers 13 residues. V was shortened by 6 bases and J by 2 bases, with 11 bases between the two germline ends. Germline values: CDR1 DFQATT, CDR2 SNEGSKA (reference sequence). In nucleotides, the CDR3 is TGCAGTGCCGAAGGACCCGGCAATCAGCCCCAGCATTTT. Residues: CSAEGPGNQPQHF.

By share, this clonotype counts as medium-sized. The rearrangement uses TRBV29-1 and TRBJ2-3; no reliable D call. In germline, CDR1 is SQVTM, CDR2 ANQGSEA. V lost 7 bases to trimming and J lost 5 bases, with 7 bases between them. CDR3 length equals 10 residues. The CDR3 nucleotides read TGCAGCGCCCGAATAGATACGCAGTATTTT. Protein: CSARIDTQYF.

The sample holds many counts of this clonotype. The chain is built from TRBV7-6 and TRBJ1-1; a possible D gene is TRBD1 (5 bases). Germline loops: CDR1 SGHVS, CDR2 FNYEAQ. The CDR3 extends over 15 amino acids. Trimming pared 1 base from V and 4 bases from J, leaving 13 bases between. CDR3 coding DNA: TGTGCCAGCAGCTTAGAAATGCAGGGTCCCACTGAAGCTTTCTTT. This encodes CASSLEMQGPTEAFF.

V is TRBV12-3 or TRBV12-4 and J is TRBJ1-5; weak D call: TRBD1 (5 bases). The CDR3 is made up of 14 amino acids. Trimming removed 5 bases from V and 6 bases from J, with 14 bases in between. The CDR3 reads CASSPRPQGQPQHF. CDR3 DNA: TGTGCCAGCAGTCCCCGGCCCCAGGGTCAGCCCCAGCATTTT.

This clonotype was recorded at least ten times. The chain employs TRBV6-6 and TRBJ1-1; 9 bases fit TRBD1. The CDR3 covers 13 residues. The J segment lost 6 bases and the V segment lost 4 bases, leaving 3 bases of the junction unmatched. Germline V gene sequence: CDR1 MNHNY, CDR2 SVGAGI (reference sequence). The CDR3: CASSFRDRAEAFF. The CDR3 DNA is TGTGCCAGCAGTTTCCGGGACAGGGCTGAAGCTTTCTTT.

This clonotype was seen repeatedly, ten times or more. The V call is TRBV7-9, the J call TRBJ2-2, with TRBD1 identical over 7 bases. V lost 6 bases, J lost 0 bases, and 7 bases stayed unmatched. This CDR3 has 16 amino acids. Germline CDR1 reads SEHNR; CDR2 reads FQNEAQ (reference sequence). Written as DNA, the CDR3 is TGTGCCAGCAGACCCCTGGGACAGTCGAACACCGGGGAGCTGTTTTTT. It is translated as CASRPLGQSNTGELFF.

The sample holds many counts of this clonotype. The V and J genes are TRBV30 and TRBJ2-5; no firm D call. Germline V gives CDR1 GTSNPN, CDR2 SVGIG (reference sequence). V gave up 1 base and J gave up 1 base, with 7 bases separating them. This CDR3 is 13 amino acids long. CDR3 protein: CAWSEGTQETQYF. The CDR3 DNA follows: TGTGCCTGGAGTGAGGGAACCCAAGAGACCCAGTACTTC.

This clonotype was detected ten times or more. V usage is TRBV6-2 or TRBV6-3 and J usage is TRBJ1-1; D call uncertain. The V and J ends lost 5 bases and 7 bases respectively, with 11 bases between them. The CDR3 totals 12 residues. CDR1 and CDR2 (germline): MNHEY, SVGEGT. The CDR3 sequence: CASSLSIVEAFF. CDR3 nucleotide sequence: TGTGCCAGCAGTCTTTCAATTGTTGAAGCTTTCTTT.

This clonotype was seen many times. For the CDR3, the DNA is TGTGCCAGCAGCGGGGGGGACAGGGCCAGCTACGAGCAGTACTTC. It encodes CASSGGDRASYEQYF. The chain recombines TRBV9 with TRBJ2-7, with TRBD1 matching 9 bases. The CDR3 runs to 15 residues. Germline CDR1 reads SGDLS; CDR2 reads YYNGEE. The V gene end was trimmed by 3 bases and the J gene end by 3 bases; junction bases not matched to a gene: 7.

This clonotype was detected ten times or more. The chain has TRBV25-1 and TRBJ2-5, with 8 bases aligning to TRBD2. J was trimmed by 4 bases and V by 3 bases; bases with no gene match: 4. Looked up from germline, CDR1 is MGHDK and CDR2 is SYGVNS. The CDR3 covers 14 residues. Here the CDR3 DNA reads TGTGCCAGCAGTGAGCGGGGGGTCCGAGAGACCCAGTACTTC. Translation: CASSERGVRETQYF.

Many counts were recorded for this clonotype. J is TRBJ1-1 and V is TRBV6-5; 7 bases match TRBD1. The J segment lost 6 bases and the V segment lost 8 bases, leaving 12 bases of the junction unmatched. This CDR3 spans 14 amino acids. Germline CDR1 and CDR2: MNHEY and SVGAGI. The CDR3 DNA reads TGTGCCAGCTGGCATCTACAGGGGATCGCTGAAGCTTTCTTT. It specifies CASWHLQGIAEAFF.

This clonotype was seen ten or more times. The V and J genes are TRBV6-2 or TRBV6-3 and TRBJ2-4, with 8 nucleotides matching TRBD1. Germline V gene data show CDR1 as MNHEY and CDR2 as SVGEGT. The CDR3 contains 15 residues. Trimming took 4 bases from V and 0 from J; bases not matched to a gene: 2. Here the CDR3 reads CASSWTGLAKNIQYF. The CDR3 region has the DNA TGTGCCAGCAGTTGGACAGGGCTAGCCAAAAACATTCAGTACTTC.

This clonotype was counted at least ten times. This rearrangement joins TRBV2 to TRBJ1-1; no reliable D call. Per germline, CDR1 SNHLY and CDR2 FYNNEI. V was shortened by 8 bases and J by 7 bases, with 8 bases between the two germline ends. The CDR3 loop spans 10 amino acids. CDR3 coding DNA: TGTGCCAGCGGTCCCATTGAAGCTTTCTTT. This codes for CASGPIEAFF.

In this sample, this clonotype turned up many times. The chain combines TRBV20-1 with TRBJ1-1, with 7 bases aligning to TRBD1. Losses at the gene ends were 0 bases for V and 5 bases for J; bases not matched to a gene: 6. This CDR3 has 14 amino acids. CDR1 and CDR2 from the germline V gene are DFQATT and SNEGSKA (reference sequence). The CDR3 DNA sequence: TGCAGTGCTAGAGACCCCCAGGGGGGGACTGAAGCTTTCTTT. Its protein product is CSARDPQGGTEAFF.

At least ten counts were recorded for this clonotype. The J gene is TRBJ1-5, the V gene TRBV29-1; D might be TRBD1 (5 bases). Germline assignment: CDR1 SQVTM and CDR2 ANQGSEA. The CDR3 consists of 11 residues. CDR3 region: CSSGGRQPQHF. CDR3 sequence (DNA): TGCAGTTCGGGGGGACGTCAGCCCCAGCATTTT.

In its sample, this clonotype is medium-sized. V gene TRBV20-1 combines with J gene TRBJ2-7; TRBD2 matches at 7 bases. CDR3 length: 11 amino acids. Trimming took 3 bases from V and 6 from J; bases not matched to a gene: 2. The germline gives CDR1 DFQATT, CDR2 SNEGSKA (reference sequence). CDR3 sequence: CSARTGGEQYF. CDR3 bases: TGCAGTGCTAGGACGGGGGGCGAGCAGTACTTC.

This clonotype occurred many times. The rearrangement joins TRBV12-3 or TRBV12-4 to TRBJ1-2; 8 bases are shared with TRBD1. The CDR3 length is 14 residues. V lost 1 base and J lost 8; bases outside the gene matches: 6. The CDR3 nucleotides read TGTGCCAGCAGTTTAGAAGGGACAGGATCAGGCTACACCTTC. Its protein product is CASSLEGTGSGYTF.

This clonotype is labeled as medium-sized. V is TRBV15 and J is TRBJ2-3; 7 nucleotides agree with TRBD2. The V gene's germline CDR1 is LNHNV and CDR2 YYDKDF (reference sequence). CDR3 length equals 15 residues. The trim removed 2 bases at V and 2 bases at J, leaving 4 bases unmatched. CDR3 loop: CATSRLAENTDTQYF. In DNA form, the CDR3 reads TGTGCCACCAGCAGACTAGCGGAAAACACAGATACGCAGTATTTT.

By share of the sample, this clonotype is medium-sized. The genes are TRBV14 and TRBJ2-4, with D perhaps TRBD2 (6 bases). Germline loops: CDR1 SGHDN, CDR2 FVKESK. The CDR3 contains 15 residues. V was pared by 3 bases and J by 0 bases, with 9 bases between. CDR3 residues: CASSQSGVAKNIQYF. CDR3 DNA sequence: TGTGCCAGCAGCCAGTCGGGGGTAGCCAAAAACATTCAGTACTTC.